Below, 9 T cell receptor beta chains from the same sample are listed, as sequenced in a study of control samples from healthy donors and cancer patients. Clones were read by immunoSEQ multiplex PCR, and TCRdb kept only the in-frame ones, dropping some. The profile covers over 60,000 clones, with over 85% appearing a single time and roughly 2% taken by the ten largest. The sample was PBMCs. These receptors were taken from an older woman with head and neck cancer.

The chain is built from TRBV7-8 and TRBJ2-7, with D perhaps TRBD1 or TRBD2 (6 bases each). The germline V gene has CDR1 SGHVS and CDR2 FQNEAQ. CDR3 length equals 16 residues. Trimming pared 7 bases from V and 5 bases from J, leaving 24 bases between. The CDR3 sequence: CASTFLGGQGINEQYF. CDR3 nucleotide sequence: TGTGCCAGCACCTTCTTGGGGGGCCAGGGTATAAACGAGCAGTACTTC.

The CDR3 nucleotides are TGTGCCAGCAGCTTAGTCCTAGGGGATGAAAAACTGTTTTTT. Amino acid sequence: CASSLVLGDEKLFF. The chain is built from TRBV11-2 and TRBJ1-4, with D tentatively TRBD1 (5 bases). V was pared by 1 base and J by 6 bases, with 9 bases between. This CDR3 has 14 residues. The germline V gene has CDR1 SGHAT and CDR2 FQNNGV. The full variable domain, completed using reference TRBV11-2 and TRBJ1-4, is EAGVAQSPRYKIIEKRQSVAFWCNPISGHATLYWYQQILGQGPKLLIQFQNNGVVDDSQLPKDRFSAERLKGVDSTLKIQPAKLEDSAVYLCASSLVLGDEKLFFGSGTQLSVL.

The J gene is TRBJ2-7, the V gene TRBV6-5; possibly TRBD2 for D (6 bases). CDR1 is MNHEY, CDR2 SVGAGI, per germline. This CDR3 has 15 amino acids. V lost 6 bases and J lost 3, with 18 bases in between. The CDR3 DNA reads as TGTGCCAGCAGGCCCTCCAGCGGAGGGAGCTACGAGCAGTACTTC. Translating gives CASRPSSGGSYEQYF.

The count of this clone is one. The chain has TRBV5-1 and TRBJ2-1, with 10 bases matching TRBD2. The V gene's germline CDR1 is SGHRS and CDR2 YFSETQ. V shed 0 bases and J 4 bases; nucleotides not matched to a gene: 4. This CDR3 comprises 16 residues. The chain's CDR3 is CASSLAGLAVYNEQFF. The DNA for the CDR3 is TGCGCCAGCAGCTTGGCTGGACTAGCGGTGTACAATGAGCAGTTCTTC.

The genes are TRBV5-4 and TRBJ2-7; 10 positions match TRBD1. Germline V gives CDR1 SGHNT, CDR2 YYREEE (reference sequence). V was pared by 3 bases and J by 3 bases, with 3 bases of the junction left unmatched. The CDR3 is 14 amino acids. CDR3 bases: TGTGCCAGCAGCTCCAGGGACAGGGGCTACGAGCAGTACTTC. Translating gives CASSSRDRGYEQYF.

This clone has a handful of counts. V usage is TRBV10-3 and J usage is TRBJ1-1; 7 bases align to TRBD1. The CDR3 consists of 14 residues. V was pared by 0 bases and J by 5 bases, with 3 bases of the junction left unmatched. Germline V CDR1 and CDR2: ENHRY, SYGVKD. The CDR3 reads CAISESDRSTEAFF. The CDR3 DNA is TGTGCCATCAGTGAGTCGGACAGGAGTACTGAAGCTTTCTTT.

The J gene is TRBJ2-2, the V gene TRBV25-1; 8 bases are shared with TRBD1. The V gene's germline CDR1 is MGHDK and CDR2 SYGVNS. The trim removed 1 base at V and 4 bases at J, leaving 5 bases unmatched. The CDR3 contains 16 residues. The CDR3 loop is CASSESDRARTGELFF. The DNA of the CDR3 is TGTGCCAGCAGTGAATCGGACAGGGCGCGCACCGGGGAGCTGTTTTTT.

This chain joins TRBV27 and TRBJ1-2, with 7 nucleotides matching TRBD1. Germline V CDR1 and CDR2: MNHEY, SMNVEV (reference sequence). Trimming removed 6 bases from V and 0 bases from J; junction bases left unmatched: 10. This CDR3 is 16 amino acids long. The CDR3 DNA follows: TGTGCCAGCAGCCGTCGACAGGGACTTGCTAACTATGGCTACACCTTC. Translating it yields CASSRRQGLANYGYTF.

The chain recombines TRBV12-2 with TRBJ2-1; TRBD2, the table's D call, lacks a check against the DNA. TRBV12-2 is flagged as a pseudogene. CDR3 length: 12 amino acids. Written as DNA, the CDR3 is TGTGCAAGTCGCTTAGCCGGCAATGAGCAGTTCTTC. This translates into CASRLAGNEQFF.